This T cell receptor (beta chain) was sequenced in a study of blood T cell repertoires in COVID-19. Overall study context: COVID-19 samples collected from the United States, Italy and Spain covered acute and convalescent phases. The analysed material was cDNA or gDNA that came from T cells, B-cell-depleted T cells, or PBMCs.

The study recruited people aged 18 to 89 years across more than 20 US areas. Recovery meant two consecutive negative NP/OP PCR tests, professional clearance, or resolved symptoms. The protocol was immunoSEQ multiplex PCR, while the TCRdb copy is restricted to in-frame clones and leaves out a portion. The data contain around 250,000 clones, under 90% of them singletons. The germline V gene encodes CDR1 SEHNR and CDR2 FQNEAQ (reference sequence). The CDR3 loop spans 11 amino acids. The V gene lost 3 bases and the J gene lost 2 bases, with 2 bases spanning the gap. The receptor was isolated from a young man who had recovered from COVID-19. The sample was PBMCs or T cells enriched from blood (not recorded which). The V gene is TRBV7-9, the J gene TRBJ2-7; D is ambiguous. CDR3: CASSFTYEQYF. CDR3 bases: TGTGCCAGCAGCTTTACCTACGAGCAGTACTTC.